This entry describes one T cell receptor beta chain. Its antigen is unknown. This sample was included in a study of cytomegalovirus exposure and HLA in healthy donors. Study results and limitations: In vitro work confirmed that three CMV-associated chains recognize CMV antigens.

PCR involved 60 Vbeta and 13 Jbeta primers. The table came from immunoSEQ multiplex PCR; TCRdb's copy has only in-frame clones and leaves some out. Found here are some 180,000 clones, approximately 82% of them singletons; the top ten hold over 1.5%. The V end lost 3 bases, the J end lost 3 bases, and 17 bases lay between the germline ends. Germline CDR1 MNHNY, CDR2 SVGAGI (reference sequence). CDR3 length: 16 residues. Material for sequencing was PBMCs. J is TRBJ1-2 and V is TRBV6-6; possibly TRBD1 for D (6 bases). The sequence came from a man in his forties in good health and CMV-seropositive. DNA of the CDR3: TGTGCCAGCAGTTATCCCTCGTTGGGGGCGGACTATGGCTACACCTTC. Translation: CASSYPSLGADYGYTF.